The 15 T cell receptor beta chains below were found in one sample sequenced in a study of blood T cell repertoires in COVID-19. Sequenced by immunoSEQ multiplex PCR; TCRdb stores in-frame clones only, minus some. Altogether some 360,000 clones are present, around 87% being singletons, with the ten largest covering about 2.3%. The specimen sequenced was peripheral blood. The receptors stem from an older woman with COVID-19, enrolled during active disease.

This chain links TRBV6-5 with TRBJ1-1, with TRBD1 as a possible D gene (6 bases). Germline CDR1 MNHEY, CDR2 SVGAGI. This CDR3 has 14 amino acids. V shed 8 bases and J shed 2 bases, with 15 bases lying between them. The CDR3 reads CASRAGHRNTEAFF. The CDR3 DNA follows: TGTGCCAGCCGAGCGGGACACAGAAACACTGAAGCTTTCTTT.

This chain joins TRBV5-1 and TRBJ2-5, with TRBD1 identical over 7 bases. Germline V gene lookup returns CDR1 SGHRS and CDR2 YFSETQ. J lost 2 bases, V lost 4 bases, and 5 bases had no gene match. The CDR3 has 14 amino acids. The CDR3 DNA sequence: TGCGCCAGCAGCGGGACAGCCTCTCAAGAGACCCAGTACTTC. This codes for CASSGTASQETQYF.

At least ten counts were recorded for this clone. This rearrangement joins TRBV12-3 or TRBV12-4 to TRBJ1-2, with D possibly TRBD1 on 5 matching bases. V shed 5 bases and J shed 6 bases, with 13 bases lying between them. This CDR3 has 13 residues. The CDR3 region is CASSKQAGDGYTF. CDR3 nucleotides: TGTGCCAGCAGTAAACAGGCTGGGGATGGCTACACCTTC.

The chain couples TRBV29-1 to TRBJ1-2; D is perhaps TRBD1 (5 bases). Germline V lookup: CDR1 SQVTM, CDR2 ANQGSEA. The CDR3 length is 12 residues. V lost 5 bases and J 8 bases, leaving 15 bases between the germline ends. As DNA, the CDR3 is TGCAGCGTTCTCCAGGGCCTGAGGGGCTACACCTTC. The encoded protein is CSVLQGLRGYTF.

J is TRBJ1-3 and V is TRBV19; tentatively, D is TRBD1 (6 bases). The V and J ends lost 4 bases and 0 bases respectively, with 13 bases between them. Germline lookup yields CDR1 LNHDA and CDR2 SQIVND (reference sequence). The CDR3 is 16 residues long. CDR3 sequence reads: CASSTYRASSGNTIYF. The CDR3 region has the DNA TGTGCCAGTAGTACCTACAGGGCCAGCTCTGGAAACACCATATATTTT.

As regards this clone: This sample includes further DNA sequences coding for the same CDR3. The chain employs TRBV5-1 and TRBJ2-1; 8 bases agree with TRBD1. The CDR3 is made up of 15 amino acids. Trimming removed 2 bases from V and 2 bases from J; junction bases left unmatched: 3. Germline assignment: CDR1 SGHRS and CDR2 YFSETQ. CDR3 amino acids: CASSFGTGPYNEQFF. The CDR3 region has the DNA TGCGCCAGCAGCTTTGGGACAGGCCCCTACAATGAGCAGTTCTTC.

The chain is built from TRBV6-5 and TRBJ1-6, with 7 bases matching TRBD1. V shed 2 bases, J shed 2 bases, and the junction held 0 bases outside the gene matches. CDR3 length equals 15 residues. The V gene's germline CDR1 is MNHEY and CDR2 SVGAGI. DNA of the CDR3: TGTGCCAGCAGTTACGGGACAGCCTATAATTCACCCCTCCACTTT. It yields the protein CASSYGTAYNSPLHF.

The chain uses TRBV19 and TRBJ1-1, with unresolved D. CDR3 length equals 14 residues. Germline values: CDR1 LNHDA, CDR2 SQIVND (reference sequence). The V and J ends lost 7 bases and 0 bases respectively, with 12 bases between them. This CDR3 reads CASTKQIMNTEAFF. CDR3 nucleotide sequence: TGTGCCAGTACGAAACAGATCATGAACACTGAAGCTTTCTTT.

The V call is TRBV9, the J call TRBJ1-5; D might be TRBD1 (6 bases). The CDR3 is made up of 16 amino acids. Germline CDR1 SGDLS, CDR2 YYNGEE. Trimming removed 4 bases at V and 0 bases at J, with 14 bases between. CDR3 sequence: CASSPRQARSNQPQHF. The CDR3 DNA reads as TGTGCCAGCAGCCCGAGACAGGCGCGTAGCAATCAGCCCCAGCATTTT.

The chain has TRBV6-5 and TRBJ2-7, with 7 bases fitting TRBD2. Germline CDR1 MNHEY, CDR2 SVGAGI. V was pared by 5 bases and J by 3 bases, with 7 bases of the junction left unmatched. This CDR3 region has 14 residues. The DNA of the CDR3 is TGTGCCAGCAGTCCTGGGGGAGGGGTCTACGAGCAGTACTTC. It encodes CASSPGGGVYEQYF.

The chain joins TRBV10-3 to TRBJ2-3; D not resolved. This CDR3 contains 13 residues. Trimming took off 4 bases at V and 3 bases at J, with 8 bases between the two ends. Looked up from germline, CDR1 is ENHRY and CDR2 is SYGVKD. The CDR3 protein is CAISGSGTDTQYF. CDR3 bases: TGTGCCATCAGTGGTTCGGGTACAGATACGCAGTATTTT.

The chain couples TRBV2 to TRBJ2-3; TRBD2 matches at 14 bases. The CDR3 is 15 residues long. The germline V gene has CDR1 SNHLY and CDR2 FYNNEI. Trimming took 5 bases from V and 5 from J; bases not matched to a gene: 3. The CDR3 DNA is TGTGCCAGCAGTCCCGGACTAGCGGGGGGAGATACGCAGTATTTT. This sequence encodes CASSPGLAGGDTQYF.

Only one count was recorded for this clone. The chain is built from TRBV5-1 and TRBJ2-6; TRBD1 aligns across 7 bases. Trimming took 2 bases from V and 2 from J; bases not matched to a gene: 1. CDR3 length equals 15 residues. Germline lookup yields CDR1 SGHRS and CDR2 YFSETQ. The DNA for the CDR3 is TGCGCCAGCAGCTTTACAGGGGCTGGGGCCAACGTCCTGACTTTC. Amino acids: CASSFTGAGANVLTF.

This clone occurred once. The chain recombines TRBV18 with TRBJ1-2, with 7 bases that match TRBD1. Trimming took 3 bases from V and 7 from J; bases not matched to a gene: 5. The CDR3 runs 13 residues. CDR1 and CDR2 from the germline V gene are KGHSH and LQKENI. The CDR3 DNA sequence: TGTGCCAGCTCACCCGCAAACAGGGGTGGCTACACCTTC. Translating it yields CASSPANRGGYTF.

This clone was seen a handful of times. The chain couples TRBV10-3 to TRBJ1-1; D remains ambiguous. The CDR3 covers 12 residues. V lost 5 bases and J 0 bases, leaving 4 bases between the germline ends. CDR1 ENHRY and CDR2 SYGVKD come from the germline V gene. The CDR3, as DNA: TGTGCCATCAGTCTAATGAACACTGAAGCTTTCTTT. This gives the protein CAISLMNTEAFF.